The 22 T cell receptor beta chains in this list originate from one sample, sequenced in a study of blood T cell repertoires in COVID-19. Clones were read by immunoSEQ multiplex PCR, and TCRdb kept only the in-frame ones, dropping some. Of fewer than 150,000 clones in the sample, roughly 84% are singletons; the top ten hold 9.5% to 15%. The sample was peripheral blood. Every receptor here comes from a woman aged 30 to 39 who had recovered from COVID-19.

This clone was detected a few times. The chain joins TRBV9 to TRBJ2-3, with unresolved D. This CDR3 spans 13 amino acids. Germline V gene sequence: CDR1 SGDLS, CDR2 YYNGEE. Trimming took off 3 bases at V and 4 bases at J, with 9 bases between the two ends. The CDR3 spells CASSAQLSDTQYF. The CDR3 DNA is TGTGCCAGCAGCGCTCAACTCTCAGATACGCAGTATTTT.

In DNA, the CDR3 is TGTGCCAGCAGTGACTGGGACAGGGGGCACGGGTGGTTGCGATTGAACACTGAAGCTTTCTTT. Translating gives CASSDWDRGHGWLRLNTEAFF. V is TRBV6-4 and J is TRBJ1-1, with 12 bases fitting TRBD1. After removal of 1 base from V and 0 bases from J, the junction contained 15 bases not matched to a gene. Germline CDR1 and CDR2: MRHNA and SNTAGT. The CDR3 consists of 21 residues.

This sequence joins TRBV5-6 and TRBJ2-3; 8 bases agree with TRBD1. CDR3 length: 15 amino acids. Germline assignment: CDR1 SGHDT and CDR2 YYEEEE. Trimming cost V 5 bases and J 7 bases; bases outside gene matches: 12. CDR3 sequence (DNA): TGTGCCAGCAGACCGGACAGGGTCGGCGGGCATACGCAGTATTTT. Translation gives CASRPDRVGGHTQYF. Filled out from reference TRBV5-6 and TRBJ2-3, the complete variable domain reads DAGVTQSPTHLIKTRGQQVTLRCSPKSGHDTVSWYQQALGQGPQFIFQYYEEEERQRGNFPDRFSGHQFPNYSSELNVNALLLGDSALYLCASRPDRVGGHTQYFGPGTRLTVL.

This sequence joins TRBV6-1 and TRBJ1-2; perhaps TRBD1 as D (6 bases). V lost 3 bases, J lost 8 bases, and 19 bases lay in between. This CDR3 spans 15 amino acids. Germline CDR1 is MNHNS and CDR2 is SASEGT. As DNA, the CDR3 is TGTGCCAGCAGTGAGTCCACCGGGACATTAGACGGCTACACCTTC. It codes for CASSESTGTLDGYTF.

This chain links TRBV30 with TRBJ2-2; D unclear. The CDR3 has 13 amino acids. Trimming cost V 2 bases and J 6 bases, with 10 bases left between them. Per the germline V gene, CDR1 is GTSNPN and CDR2 is SVGIG (reference sequence). The DNA of the CDR3 is TGTGCCTGGAGTTTCCAGTTTCCCGGGGAGCTGTTTTTT. It encodes CAWSFQFPGELFF.

This clone was counted between two and nine times. The chain has TRBV13 and TRBJ2-2; 7 nucleotides line up with TRBD1. This CDR3 region has 15 residues. The germline V gene has CDR1 PRHDT and CDR2 FYEKMQ (reference sequence). V was pared by 0 bases and J by 5 bases, with 3 bases of the junction left unmatched. Here the CDR3 reads CASSLGTGYTGELFF. The CDR3 DNA reads as TGTGCCAGCAGCTTAGGGACAGGGTATACCGGGGAGCTGTTTTTT.

The chain links TRBV6-5 to TRBJ2-3; D unresolved. Trimming pared 0 bases from V and 1 base from J, leaving 8 bases between. Germline lookup yields CDR1 MNHEY and CDR2 SVGAGI. The CDR3 has 15 residues. CDR3 DNA: TGTGCCAGCAGTTACTCGACCCTAGGCACAGATACGCAGTATTTT. Protein sequence: CASSYSTLGTDTQYF.

The chain couples TRBV3-1 (or the pseudogene TRBV3-2) to TRBJ2-2; no definite D call. V lost 9 bases and J lost 6, with 11 bases in between. The CDR3 spans 12 residues. Germline loops: CDR1 LGHDT, CDR2 YNNKEL (reference sequence). The chain's CDR3 is CASSHAPGELFF. The CDR3 DNA reads TGTGCCAGTTCTCACGCGCCCGGGGAGCTGTTTTTT.

The V call is TRBV21-1, the J call TRBJ2-5; no DNA check was done on the table's D call, TRBD1. TRBV21-1 represents a pseudogene. The CDR3 contains 21 residues. The CDR3 coding sequence is TGTGCCAGCAGCAAAGTGGGTGGGGACAGGGATCGAGGTAGCGGGCAAGAGACCCAGTACTTC. Translating it yields CASSKVGGDRDRGSGQETQYF.

V and J are TRBV11-3 and TRBJ2-1; the D is unclear. V was cut by 5 bases and J by 6 bases, with 20 bases left in between. The CDR3 spans 16 residues. Germline-derived CDR1 and CDR2 are SGHNT and YENEEA. The CDR3 sequence: CASSPGYAAYTNEQFF. The CDR3 DNA sequence: TGTGCCAGCAGCCCTGGGTATGCGGCTTATACCAATGAGCAGTTCTTC.

This clone has just a few counts. The gene calls are TRBV5-4 and TRBJ1-6, with D perhaps matching TRBD1 (6 bases). Germline CDR1 and CDR2: SGHNT and YYREEE (reference sequence). This CDR3 has 16 residues. V gave up 2 bases and J gave up 10 bases, with 19 bases separating them. CDR3 DNA sequence: TGTGCCAGCAGCTTAGCCGGGGGGGGCGGAAAATCACCCCTCCACTTT. Encoded protein: CASSLAGGGGKSPLHF.

The genes are TRBV5-6 and TRBJ1-1; 9 bases are a match to TRBD1. This CDR3 comprises 16 residues. The V segment lost 4 bases and the J segment 3 bases; nucleotides outside the gene matches: 10. Germline values: CDR1 SGHDT, CDR2 YYEEEE. CDR3 amino acids: CASSEYTGGWDTEAFF. The CDR3 DNA reads TGTGCCAGCAGCGAATATACAGGGGGCTGGGACACTGAAGCTTTCTTT. The whole variable domain, filled in from reference TRBV5-6 and TRBJ1-1, reads DAGVTQSPTHLIKTRGQQVTLRCSPKSGHDTVSWYQQALGQGPQFIFQYYEEEERQRGNFPDRFSGHQFPNYSSELNVNALLLGDSALYLCASSEYTGGWDTEAFFGQGTRLTVV.

V gene TRBV6-5 combines with J gene TRBJ1-1; D perhaps matches TRBD1 (6 bases). CDR1 and CDR2 (germline): MNHEY, SVGAGI. V dropped 5 bases and J dropped 0 bases, with 13 bases sitting between them. The CDR3 extends over 15 amino acids. In nucleotides, the CDR3 is TGTGCCAGCAGTAGACAGGACTCGATGAACACTGAAGCTTTCTTT. This codes for CASSRQDSMNTEAFF.

This clone was counted many times. The chain joins TRBV19 to TRBJ2-7, with D possibly being TRBD1 (6 bases). The ends were cut back, 5 bases at V and 3 bases at J, with 20 bases in the middle. Germline CDR1 is LNHDA and CDR2 is SQIVND (reference sequence). This CDR3 spans 16 amino acids. The CDR3 DNA is TGTGCCAGTAGTCCGCCTCCACGGGACAAGTACTACGAGCAGTACTTC. Translation: CASSPPPRDKYYEQYF. The full variable domain, its missing parts supplied by reference TRBV19 and TRBJ2-7, is DGGITQSPKYLFRKEGQNVTLSCEQNLNHDAMYWYRQDPGQGLRLIYYSQIVNDFQKGDIAEGYSVSREKKESFPLTVTSAQKNPTAFYLCASSPPPRDKYYEQYFGPGTRLTVT.

The V gene is TRBV28, the J gene TRBJ1-2, with a weak D call TRBD1 (5 bases). V was clipped by 2 bases and J by 8 bases, with 15 bases between them. The length of the CDR3 is 14 residues. The V gene's germline CDR1 is MDHEN and CDR2 SYDVKM. The DNA of the CDR3 is TGTGCCAGCAGTTTAGGGGGGACCTATAGAGGCTACACCTTC. It is translated as CASSLGGTYRGYTF.

The chain recombines TRBV7-6 with TRBJ2-3; 9 nucleotides align to TRBD2. CDR3 size: 14 residues. V dropped 5 bases and J dropped 4; count of bases not matched to a gene: 4. Germline V gene lookup returns CDR1 SGHVS and CDR2 FNYEAQ. CDR3 in amino acids: CASSRGTSSDTQYF. The DNA of the CDR3 is TGTGCCAGCAGCCGAGGGACTAGCTCAGATACGCAGTATTTT.

The V call is TRBV11-2, the J call TRBJ1-6; TRBD1 matches at 7 bases. Germline V lookup: CDR1 SGHAT, CDR2 FQNNGV. The CDR3 loop spans 15 amino acids. V lost 1 base and J lost 11; bases outside the gene matches: 8. Written as DNA, the CDR3 is TGTGCCAGCAGCTTAGGACAGGGCCGATTCCCACCCCTCCACTTT. The encoded protein is CASSLGQGRFPPLHF.

The gene calls are TRBV3-1 (or the pseudogene TRBV3-2) and TRBJ2-7; 9 nucleotides line up with TRBD1. CDR1 is LGHDT, CDR2 YNNKEL, per germline (reference sequence). The CDR3 contains 15 residues. The ends lost 3 bases at V and 4 bases at J; junction bases unmatched: 7. As DNA, the CDR3 is TGTGCCAGCAGCCAGAGGGGACAGGGTTCTTACGAGCAGTACTTC. It is translated as CASSQRGQGSYEQYF.

V gene TRBV5-1 combines with J gene TRBJ2-1; perhaps TRBD2 as D (6 bases). CDR3 length: 13 amino acids. Germline V lookup: CDR1 SGHRS, CDR2 YFSETQ. Trimming removed 6 bases from V and 4 bases from J, with 11 bases in between. The CDR3 coding sequence is TGCGCCAGCACCGATGGAGGGTACAATGAGCAGTTCTTC. Its protein product is CASTDGGYNEQFF.

This sequence joins TRBV27 and TRBJ2-3, with 10 bases matching TRBD2. The germline V gene encodes CDR1 MNHEY and CDR2 SMNVEV (reference sequence). This CDR3 spans 16 amino acids. V lost 0 bases, J lost 7 bases, and 7 bases stayed unmatched. The CDR3 DNA follows: TGTGCCAGCAGTTTATCACCTAGCGGGAGCTTAAATACGCAGTATTTT. Its translation: CASSLSPSGSLNTQYF.

The V call is TRBV5-1, the J call TRBJ2-2, with D unresolved. V shed 0 bases and J shed 2 bases, with 8 bases lying between them. The V gene's germline CDR1 is SGHRS and CDR2 YFSETQ. The CDR3 extends over 15 amino acids. The CDR3 DNA reads TGCGCCAGCAGCTTGGATCCCCTTAACACCGGGGAGCTGTTTTTT. It specifies CASSLDPLNTGELFF.

V and J are TRBV27 and TRBJ1-6, with TRBD1 identical over 9 bases. The J segment lost 7 bases and the V segment lost 2 bases, leaving 3 bases of the junction unmatched. This CDR3 has 15 amino acids. The germline gives CDR1 MNHEY, CDR2 SMNVEV (reference sequence). This chain's CDR3 is CASSLNTGGNSPLHF. CDR3 DNA sequence: TGTGCCAGCAGTTTAAATACAGGGGGCAATTCACCCCTCCACTTT.